These T cell receptor beta chains were read from a single sample in a study of CD8 T cells in ankylosing spondylitis. From the 5' RACE reads, TCRdb called clonotypes with MiXCR, one entry per CDR3 protein. The profile covers 250,000 to 350,000 distinct CDR3 sequences, with about 20% appearing a single time and roughly 7.4% taken by the ten largest. Specimen: blood, either unsorted or a sorted T cell fraction (not recorded which). These receptors came from a male donor with ankylosing spondylitis or in good health (not recorded which). CDR3s include the opening cysteine and the closing phenylalanine or tryptophan. D genes are given only for firm matches. Size is omitted from some rows. Given values are once, few, many or a class for expanded clones.

clone size,D gene,J gene,V gene,CDR3 protein,CDR3 DNA
few,-,TRBJ1-6,TRBV5-1,CASTGADDSPLHF,TGCGCCAGCACAGGGGCGGATGATTCACCCCTCCACTTT
few,-,TRBJ2-1,TRBV13,CASSPSGTGGGLAGESYNEQFF,TGTGCCAGCAGCCCTTCTGGGACAGGGGGCGGACTAGCGGGAGAATCCTACAATGAGCAGTTCTTC
many,-,TRBJ1-2,TRBV9,CASSVVGGLDGYTF,TGTGCCAGCAGCGTAGTCGGCGGATTAGATGGCTACACCTTC
-,-,TRBJ2-3,TRBV7-6,CASSLAGVALTDTQYF,TGTGCCAGCAGCTTAGCTGGAGTAGCCCTCACAGATACGCAGTATTTT
few,-,TRBJ1-2,TRBV5-5,CASSSGTLNYGYTF,TGTGCCAGCAGCTCCGGGACACTTAACTATGGCTACACCTTC
few,-,TRBJ2-1,TRBV15,CATSRDLGREQFF,TGTGCCACCAGCAGAGATCTGGGACGGGAGCAGTTCTTC
many,TRBD1,TRBJ1-4,TRBV4-1,CASSQDTAGQGGGNEKLFF,TGCGCCAGCAGCCAAGATACGGCGGGACAGGGAGGAGGTAATGAAAAACTGTTTTTT
many,TRBD1,TRBJ1-6,TRBV6-5,CASSYSKDRPSPLHF,TGTGCCAGCAGTTACTCGAAGGACAGGCCCTCACCCCTCCACTTT
few,-,TRBJ2-2,TRBV20-1,CSASFGGNTGELFF,TGCAGTGCTAGTTTTGGGGGGAACACCGGGGAGCTGTTTTTT
few,-,TRBJ2-3,TRBV27,CASSLSIVIGEDTQYF,TGTGCCAGCAGTTTATCAATTGTGATTGGAGAGGATACGCAGTATTTT
-,-,TRBJ2-2,TRBV6-1,CVSSPRADTGELFF,TGTGTCAGCAGCCCCCGGGCCGACACCGGGGAGCTGTTTTTT
-,-,TRBJ2-1,TRBV4-2,CASSQTLNQAPSYNEQFF,TGTGCCAGCAGCCAAACCCTCAACCAGGCCCCCTCCTACAATGAGCAGTTCTTC
few,-,TRBJ1-4,TRBV28,CASSVGEKLFF,TGTGCCAGCAGCGTGGGCGAAAAACTGTTTTTT
-,TRBD1,TRBJ1-2,TRBV11-2,CASSSGQGWGYTF,TGTGCCAGCAGCTCGGGACAGGGGTGGGGCTACACCTTC
many,TRBD1,TRBJ1-5,TRBV25-1,CASSETGDYNQPQHF,TGTGCCAGCAGTGAAACAGGGGACTACAATCAGCCCCAGCATTTT
-,TRBD1,TRBJ1-3,TRBV20-1,CSAGQGSGNTIYF,TGCAGTGCCGGACAGGGAAGTGGAAACACCATATATTTT
-,-,TRBJ2-5,TRBV20-1,CSARGLMDRNFQETQYF,TGCAGTGCTAGAGGACTAATGGACAGAAATTTCCAAGAGACCCAGTACTTC
-,-,TRBJ2-6,TRBV25-1,CASSAPTGASGANVLTF,TGTGCCAGCAGTGCGCCCACCGGGGCCTCTGGGGCCAACGTCCTGACTTTC
many,-,TRBJ2-3,TRBV6-1,CASSLSGHDNTDTQYF,TGTGCCAGCAGTCTTTCAGGACACGACAACACAGATACGCAGTATTTT
once,TRBD2,TRBJ2-5,TRBV12-3/TRBV12-4,CASSPQTSGGKTQYF,TGTGCCAGCAGTCCACAGACTAGCGGGGGGAAGACCCAGTACTTC
many,-,TRBJ1-1,TRBV6-6,CASTLGGTEAFF,TGTGCCAGCACTCTGGGGGGTACTGAAGCTTTCTTT
many,-,TRBJ1-3,TRBV5-1,CASSLGGNTIYF,TGCGCCAGCAGCTTGGGTGGAAACACCATATATTTT
many,TRBD1,TRBJ2-1,TRBV5-1,CASSFGGTGPYNEQFF,TGCGCCAGCAGCTTTGGTGGGACAGGACCATACAATGAGCAGTTCTTC
many,TRBD2,TRBJ2-1,TRBV6-4,CASSLGGGGYNEQFF,TGTGCCAGCAGTCTTGGCGGGGGGGGATACAATGAGCAGTTCTTC
many,-,TRBJ1-6,TRBV6-1,CASSEVRYGYNSPLHF,TGTGCCAGCAGTGAAGTGAGATACGGCTATAATTCACCCCTCCACTTT
-,-,TRBJ2-5,TRBV20-1,CSTVVLVRETQYF,TGCAGTACTGTGGTCCTCGTACGAGAGACCCAGTACTTC
-,-,TRBJ2-1,TRBV20-1,CSARDLRGSSYNEQFF,TGCAGTGCTAGAGATCTCCGGGGGAGCTCCTACAATGAGCAGTTCTTC
-,-,TRBJ1-4,TRBV5-1,CASRTATNEKLFF,TGCGCCAGCAGAACAGCAACTAATGAAAAACTGTTTTTT
few,-,TRBJ2-1,TRBV12-3/TRBV12-4,CASSLEASLGEQFF,TGTGCCAGCAGTCTAGAGGCGAGCCTCGGTGAGCAGTTCTTC
few,TRBD2,TRBJ2-5,TRBV11-2,CASSLDRLAGGYQETQYF,TGTGCCAGCAGCTTAGATCGACTAGCGGGGGGCTACCAAGAGACCCAGTACTTC
-,TRBD2,TRBJ2-3,TRBV7-3,CASSLKLAGGADTQYF,TGTGCCAGCAGCTTAAAACTAGCGGGGGGTGCAGATACGCAGTATTTT
few,TRBD1,TRBJ1-2,TRBV20-1,CSARDGTGGDYGYTF,TGCAGTGCTAGAGATGGAACAGGGGGGGACTATGGCTACACCTTC
-,-,TRBJ1-6,TRBV28,CASSFTYVGSPLHF,TGTGCCAGCAGTTTTACGTACGTGGGATCACCCCTCCACTTT
-,-,TRBJ1-6,TRBV12-3/TRBV12-4,CASRQGLSYNSPLHF,TGTGCCAGCAGGCAGGGATTATCCTATAATTCACCCCTCCACTTT
few,-,TRBJ2-1,TRBV5-1,CASSLGENLYNEQFF,TGCGCCAGCAGCTTGGGGGAGAACCTCTACAATGAGCAGTTCTTC
few,TRBD2,TRBJ2-3,TRBV29-1,CSVREGSDTQYF,TGCAGCGTGCGGGAGGGGTCAGATACGCAGTATTTT
-,TRBD1,TRBJ1-1,TRBV5-1,CASSRDSLMNTEAFF,TGCGCCAGCAGCCGGGACAGCCTCATGAACACTGAAGCTTTCTTT
few,-,TRBJ1-5,TRBV4-1,CASSQEPPGGNQPQHF,TGCGCCAGCAGCCAAGAACCGCCTGGGGGCAATCAGCCCCAGCATTTT
few,-,TRBJ1-4,TRBV10-3,CAISTGFEKLFF,TGTGCCATCAGCACAGGGTTTGAAAAACTGTTTTTT
few,TRBD1,TRBJ1-2,TRBV10-3,CAISFGQGRNYGYTF,TGTGCCATCAGTTTCGGACAGGGGAGGAACTATGGCTACACCTTC
-,TRBD2,TRBJ2-3,TRBV3-1,CASCQDASGAGLTDTQYF,TGTGCCAGCTGCCAAGATGCCTCGGGAGCGGGACTCACAGATACGCAGTATTTT
many,TRBD1,TRBJ1-1,TRBV20-1,CSARDHRGNEAFF,TGCAGTGCTAGAGATCACAGGGGGAATGAAGCTTTCTTT
few,-,TRBJ1-6,TRBV5-1,CASSRGWGSVDSPLHF,TGCGCCAGCAGCCGGGGGTGGGGGAGCGTGGATTCACCCCTCCACTTT
-,-,TRBJ2-5,TRBV14,CASSPFDQGTQYF,TGTGCCAGCAGCCCGTTCGATCAAGGGACCCAGTACTTC
-,TRBD2,TRBJ2-1,TRBV5-6,CASSLGAGGKYNEQFF,TGTGCCAGCAGCTTAGGAGCGGGGGGAAAATACAATGAGCAGTTCTTC
-,-,TRBJ1-4,TRBV6-2/TRBV6-3,CASRETVNEKLFF,TGTGCCAGCCGAGAGACAGTAAATGAAAAACTGTTTTTT
-,-,TRBJ1-1,TRBV5-1,CASRMGTEAFF,TGCGCCAGCAGGATGGGCACTGAAGCTTTCTTT
-,TRBD1,TRBJ1-6,TRBV3-1,CASSQQGQGSRSPLHF,TGTGCCAGCAGCCAACAAGGACAGGGGAGTCGGTCACCCCTCCACTTT
-,-,TRBJ2-3,TRBV7-8,CASSLAVLSTDTQYF,TGCGCCAGCAGCTTGGCCGTTCTTAGCACAGATACGCAGTATTTT
few,-,TRBJ2-2,TRBV9,CASSPQVGGAGTGELFF,TGTGCCAGCAGCCCCCAGGTGGGCGGGGCGGGGACCGGGGAGCTGTTTTTT
few,-,TRBJ1-5,TRBV12-3/TRBV12-4,CASSFNSQPQHF,TGTGCCAGCAGTTTTAACAGCCAGCCCCAGCATTTT